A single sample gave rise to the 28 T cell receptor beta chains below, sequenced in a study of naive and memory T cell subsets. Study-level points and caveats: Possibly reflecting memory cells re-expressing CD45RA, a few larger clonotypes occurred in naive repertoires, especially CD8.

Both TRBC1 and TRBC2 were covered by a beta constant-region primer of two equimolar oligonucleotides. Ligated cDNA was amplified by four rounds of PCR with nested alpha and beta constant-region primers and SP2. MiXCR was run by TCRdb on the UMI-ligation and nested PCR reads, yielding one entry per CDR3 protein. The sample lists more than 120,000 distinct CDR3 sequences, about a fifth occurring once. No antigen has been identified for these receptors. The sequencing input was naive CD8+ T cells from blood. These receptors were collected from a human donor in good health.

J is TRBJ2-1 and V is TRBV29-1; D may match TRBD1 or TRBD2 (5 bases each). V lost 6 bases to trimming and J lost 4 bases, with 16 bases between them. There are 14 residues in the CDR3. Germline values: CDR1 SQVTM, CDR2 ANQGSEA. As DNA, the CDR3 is TGCAGCGTGGTTAGAGGGGCGGGTTACAATGAGCAGTTCTTC. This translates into CSVVRGAGYNEQFF.

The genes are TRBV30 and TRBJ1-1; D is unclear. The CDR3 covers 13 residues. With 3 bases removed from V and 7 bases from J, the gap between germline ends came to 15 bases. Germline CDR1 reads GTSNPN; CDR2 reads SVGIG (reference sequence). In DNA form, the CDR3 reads TGTGCCTGGAGATCTATCGGACGGGATGAAGCTTTCTTT. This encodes CAWRSIGRDEAFF. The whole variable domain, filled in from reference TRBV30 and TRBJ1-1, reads SQTIHQWPATLVQPVGSPLSLECTVEGTSNPNLYWYRQAAGRGLQLLFYSVGIGQISSEVPQNLSASRPQDRQFILSSKKLLLSDSGFYLCAWRSIGRDEAFFGQGTRLTVV.

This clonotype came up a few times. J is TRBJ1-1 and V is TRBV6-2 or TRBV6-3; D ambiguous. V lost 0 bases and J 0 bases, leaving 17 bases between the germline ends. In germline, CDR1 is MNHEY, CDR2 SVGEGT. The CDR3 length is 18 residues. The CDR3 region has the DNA TGTGCCAGCAGTTACTCGATACTAGGACCCCTACTGAACACTGAAGCTTTCTTT. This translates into CASSYSILGPLLNTEAFF.

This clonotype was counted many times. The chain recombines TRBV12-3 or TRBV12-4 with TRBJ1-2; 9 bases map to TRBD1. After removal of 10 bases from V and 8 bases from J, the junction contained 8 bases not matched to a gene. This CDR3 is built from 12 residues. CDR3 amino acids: CAILDRGQGYTF. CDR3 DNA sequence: TGTGCCATCCTGGACAGGGGACAAGGCTACACCTTC.

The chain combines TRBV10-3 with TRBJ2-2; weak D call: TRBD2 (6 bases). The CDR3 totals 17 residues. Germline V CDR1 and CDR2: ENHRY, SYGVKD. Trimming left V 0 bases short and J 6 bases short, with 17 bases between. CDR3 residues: CAISESRQRAIAGELFF. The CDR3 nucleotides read TGTGCCATCAGTGAGTCGCGTCAGCGGGCAATCGCCGGGGAGCTGTTTTTT.

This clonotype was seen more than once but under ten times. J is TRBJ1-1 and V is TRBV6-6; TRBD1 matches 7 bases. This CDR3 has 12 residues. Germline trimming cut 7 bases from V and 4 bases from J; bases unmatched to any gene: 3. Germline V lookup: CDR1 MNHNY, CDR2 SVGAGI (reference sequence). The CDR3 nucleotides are TGTGCCAGCACCTCAGGGGGCACTGAAGCTTTCTTT. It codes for CASTSGGTEAFF.

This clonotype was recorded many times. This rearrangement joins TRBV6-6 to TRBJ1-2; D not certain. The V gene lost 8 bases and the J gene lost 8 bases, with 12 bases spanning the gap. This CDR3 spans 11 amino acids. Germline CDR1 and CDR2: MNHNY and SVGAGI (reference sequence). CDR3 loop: CASRSIDGYTF. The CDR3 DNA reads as TGTGCCAGCCGTAGCATCGACGGCTACACCTTC.

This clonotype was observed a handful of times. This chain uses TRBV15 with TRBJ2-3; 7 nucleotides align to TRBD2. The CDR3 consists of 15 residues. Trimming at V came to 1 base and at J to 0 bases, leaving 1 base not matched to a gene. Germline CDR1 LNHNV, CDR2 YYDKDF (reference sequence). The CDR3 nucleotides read TGTGCCACCAGCAGAGGAGCGGGAAGCACAGATACGCAGTATTTT. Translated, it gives CATSRGAGSTDTQYF.

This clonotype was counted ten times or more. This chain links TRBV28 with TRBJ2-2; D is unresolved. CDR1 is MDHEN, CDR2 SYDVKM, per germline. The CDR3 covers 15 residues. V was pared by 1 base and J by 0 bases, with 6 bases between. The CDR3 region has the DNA TGTGCCAGCAGTTTATACAGTACGAACACCGGGGAGCTGTTTTTT. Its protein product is CASSLYSTNTGELFF.

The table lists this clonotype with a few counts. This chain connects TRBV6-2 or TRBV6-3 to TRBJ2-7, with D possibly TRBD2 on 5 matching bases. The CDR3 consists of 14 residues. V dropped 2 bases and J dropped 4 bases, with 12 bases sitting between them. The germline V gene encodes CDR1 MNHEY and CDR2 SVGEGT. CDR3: CASSYGGPNYEQYF. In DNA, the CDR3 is TGTGCCAGCAGTTACGGCGGGCCAAATTACGAGCAGTACTTC.

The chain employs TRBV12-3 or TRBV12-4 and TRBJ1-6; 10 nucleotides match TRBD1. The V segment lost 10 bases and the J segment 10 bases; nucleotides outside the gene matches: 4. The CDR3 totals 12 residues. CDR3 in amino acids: CATGTGESPLHF. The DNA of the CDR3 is TGTGCCACCGGGACAGGGGAATCACCCCTCCACTTT.

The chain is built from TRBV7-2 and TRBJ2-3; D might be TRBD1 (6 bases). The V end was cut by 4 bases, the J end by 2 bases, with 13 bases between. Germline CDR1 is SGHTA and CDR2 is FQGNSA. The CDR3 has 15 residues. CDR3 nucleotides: TGTGCCAGCAGCTCCCGGGACACAACCACAGATACGCAGTATTTT. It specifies CASSSRDTTTDTQYF.

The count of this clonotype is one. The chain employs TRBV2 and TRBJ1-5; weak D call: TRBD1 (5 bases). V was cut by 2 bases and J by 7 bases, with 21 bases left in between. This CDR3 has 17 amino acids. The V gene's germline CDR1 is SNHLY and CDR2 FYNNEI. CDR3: CASSESYFVGVGQPQHF. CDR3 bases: TGTGCCAGCAGTGAAAGTTACTTCGTAGGGGTGGGCCAGCCCCAGCATTTT.

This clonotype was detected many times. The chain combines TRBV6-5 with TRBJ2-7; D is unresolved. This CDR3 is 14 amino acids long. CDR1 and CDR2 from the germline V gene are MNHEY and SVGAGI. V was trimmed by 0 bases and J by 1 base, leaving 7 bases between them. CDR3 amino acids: CASSYSAGSYEQYF. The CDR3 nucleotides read TGTGCCAGCAGTTACTCGGCCGGTTCCTACGAGCAGTACTTC.

The CDR3 sequence: CASRPDGRYEQYF. In DNA form, the CDR3 reads TGTGCCAGCAGACCGGACGGAAGATACGAGCAGTACTTC. V usage is TRBV4-2 and J usage is TRBJ2-7; D unclear. Germline CDR1 and CDR2: LGHNA and YNFKEQ. CDR3 length: 13 amino acids. Trimming cost V 6 bases and J 4 bases, with 13 bases left between them.

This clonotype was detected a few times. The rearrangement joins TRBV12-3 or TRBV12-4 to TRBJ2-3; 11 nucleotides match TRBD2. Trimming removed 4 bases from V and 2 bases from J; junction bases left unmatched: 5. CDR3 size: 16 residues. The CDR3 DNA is TGTGCCAGCAGTTCCACTAGCGGGAGTATCACAGATACGCAGTATTTT. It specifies CASSSTSGSITDTQYF.

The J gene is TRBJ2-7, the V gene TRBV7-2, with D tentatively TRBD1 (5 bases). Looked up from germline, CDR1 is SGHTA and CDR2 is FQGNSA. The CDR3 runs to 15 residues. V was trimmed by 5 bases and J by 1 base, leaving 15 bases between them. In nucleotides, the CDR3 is TGTGCCAGCAGCCTCCCTGACCAGGGTTCCTACGAGCAGTACTTC. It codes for CASSLPDQGSYEQYF.

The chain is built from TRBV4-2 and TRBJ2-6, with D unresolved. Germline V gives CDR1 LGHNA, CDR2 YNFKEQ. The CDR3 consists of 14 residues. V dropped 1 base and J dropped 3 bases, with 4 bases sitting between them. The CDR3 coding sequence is TGTGCCAGCAGCCAAGGTCGTGGGGCCAACGTCCTGACTTTC. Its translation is CASSQGRGANVLTF.

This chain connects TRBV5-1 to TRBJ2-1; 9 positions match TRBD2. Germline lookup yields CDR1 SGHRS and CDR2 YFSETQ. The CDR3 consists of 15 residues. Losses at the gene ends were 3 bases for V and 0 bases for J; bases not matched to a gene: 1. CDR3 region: CASSYSGGSYNEQFF. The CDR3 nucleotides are TGCGCCAGCAGCTATAGCGGGGGCTCCTACAATGAGCAGTTCTTC.

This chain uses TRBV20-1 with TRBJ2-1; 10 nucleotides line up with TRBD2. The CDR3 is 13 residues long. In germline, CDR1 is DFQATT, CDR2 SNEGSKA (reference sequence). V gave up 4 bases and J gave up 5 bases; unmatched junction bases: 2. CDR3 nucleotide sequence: TGCAGTGCTACAGGGACTAGCGACAATGAGCAGTTCTTC. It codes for CSATGTSDNEQFF.

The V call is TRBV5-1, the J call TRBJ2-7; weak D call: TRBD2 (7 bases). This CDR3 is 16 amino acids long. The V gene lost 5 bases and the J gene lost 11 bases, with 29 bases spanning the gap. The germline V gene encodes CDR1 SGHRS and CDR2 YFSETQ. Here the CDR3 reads CASSLGKAGHMPLEYF. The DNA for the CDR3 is TGCGCCAGCAGTCTTGGTAAAGCGGGACATATGCCCCTTGAGTACTTC. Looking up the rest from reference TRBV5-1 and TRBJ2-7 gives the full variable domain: KAGVTQTPRYLIKTRGQQVTLSCSPISGHRSVSWYQQTPGQGLQFLFEYFSETQRNKGNFPGRFSGRQFSNSRSEMNVSTLELGDSALYLCASSLGKAGHMPLEYFGPGTRLTVT.

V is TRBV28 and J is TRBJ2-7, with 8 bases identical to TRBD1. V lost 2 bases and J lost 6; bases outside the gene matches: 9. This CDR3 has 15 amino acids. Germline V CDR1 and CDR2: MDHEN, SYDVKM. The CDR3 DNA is TGTGCCAGCAGTTTAGTGTCAGGGGGCGCGGCCGAGCAGTACTTC. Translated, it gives CASSLVSGGAAEQYF.

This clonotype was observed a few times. As DNA, the CDR3 is TGTGCCAGCAGTTACTCGGGCTCGGGAGGAGAGACCCAGTACTTC. As protein: CASSYSGSGGETQYF. This chain joins TRBV6-5 and TRBJ2-5; TRBD2 matches at 7 bases. V gave up 0 bases and J gave up 4 bases; unmatched junction bases: 5. Germline CDR1 and CDR2: MNHEY and SVGAGI. The CDR3 is 15 amino acids.

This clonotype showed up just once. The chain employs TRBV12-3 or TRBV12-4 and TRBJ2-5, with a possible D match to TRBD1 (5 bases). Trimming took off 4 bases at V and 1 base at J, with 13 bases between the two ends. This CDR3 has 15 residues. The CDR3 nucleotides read TGTGCCAGCAGTTGGGGCAGTGGAGTCCAAGAGACCCAGTACTTC. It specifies CASSWGSGVQETQYF.

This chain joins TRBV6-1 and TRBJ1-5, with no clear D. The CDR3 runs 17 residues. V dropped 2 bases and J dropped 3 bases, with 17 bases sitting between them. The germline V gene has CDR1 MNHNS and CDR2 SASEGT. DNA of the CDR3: TGTGCCAGCAGTGAACATCCCACCATTGATGTCAATCAGCCCCAGCATTTT. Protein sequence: CASSEHPTIDVNQPQHF.

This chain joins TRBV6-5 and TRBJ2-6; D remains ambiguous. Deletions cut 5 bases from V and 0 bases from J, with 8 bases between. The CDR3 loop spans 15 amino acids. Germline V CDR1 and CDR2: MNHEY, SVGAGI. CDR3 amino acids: CASSNSFSGANVLTF. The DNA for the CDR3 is TGTGCCAGCAGTAATTCATTCTCTGGGGCCAACGTCCTGACTTTC.

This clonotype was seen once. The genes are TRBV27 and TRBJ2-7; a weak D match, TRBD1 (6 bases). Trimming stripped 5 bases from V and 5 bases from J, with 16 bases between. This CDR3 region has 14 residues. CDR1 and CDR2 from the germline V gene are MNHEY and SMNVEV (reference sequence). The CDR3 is CASSPLGTRHEQYF. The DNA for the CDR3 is TGTGCCAGCAGTCCCCTAGGGACAAGGCACGAGCAGTACTTC.

CDR3 nucleotides: TGCAGTGCTAGAGATCTAGAGGCTTTTCAGGACTCTGGAAACACCATATATTTT. This gives the protein CSARDLEAFQDSGNTIYF. The chain couples TRBV20-1 to TRBJ1-3, with D hard to call. Germline loops: CDR1 DFQATT, CDR2 SNEGSKA (reference sequence). This CDR3 region has 18 residues. Trimming left V 0 bases short and J 0 bases short, with 18 bases between.